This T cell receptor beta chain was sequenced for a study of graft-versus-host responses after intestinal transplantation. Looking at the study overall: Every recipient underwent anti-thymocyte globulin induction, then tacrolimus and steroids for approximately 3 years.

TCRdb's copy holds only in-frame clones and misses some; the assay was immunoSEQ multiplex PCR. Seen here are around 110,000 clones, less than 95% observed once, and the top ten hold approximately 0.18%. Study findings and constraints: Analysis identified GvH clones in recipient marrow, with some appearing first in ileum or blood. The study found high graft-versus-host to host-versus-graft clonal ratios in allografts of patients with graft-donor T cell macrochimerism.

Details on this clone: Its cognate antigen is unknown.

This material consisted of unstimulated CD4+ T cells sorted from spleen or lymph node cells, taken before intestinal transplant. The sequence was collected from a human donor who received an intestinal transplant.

CDR3 coding DNA: TGTGCCAGCAGCTTACCCTCGACAGGGAACCACGAGCAGTACTTC. Its protein is CASSLPSTGNHEQYF. V gene TRBV5-4 combines with J gene TRBJ2-7; 7 bases line up with TRBD1. The length of the CDR3 is 15 residues. Unmatched junction bases numbered 10, after V lost 2 bases and J lost 5 bases. Per the germline V gene, CDR1 is SGHNT and CDR2 is YYREEE (reference sequence).